The clone carrying this T cell receptor beta chain has a count of ten or more. Tagging with unique molecular identifiers was applied to individual cDNA molecules. TCRdb reprocessed the 5' RACE reads with MiXCR, giving one entry per CDR3 protein. The table has about 25,000 distinct CDR3 sequences, approximately 5.1% seen once. This record comes from a study of early T cells in non-severe SARS-CoV-2 infection. Study at large: Whole-blood bulk RNA, unsorted, was sequenced, and chains were unpaired.

Germline V CDR1 and CDR2: MGHRA, YSYEKL. The CDR3 is 14 amino acids. Trimming stripped 0 bases from V and 4 bases from J, with 9 bases between. The sequencing sample was made of whole blood. The TCR originated in an adult who was a healthcare worker with PCR-confirmed SARS-CoV-2 infection or an uninfected control (not recorded which). The chain joins TRBV4-1 to TRBJ1-2; D is uncertain. The CDR3 DNA reads TGCGCCAGCAGCCAAGATGCAGGAACCTATGGCTACACCTTC. Translated: CASSQDAGTYGYTF.